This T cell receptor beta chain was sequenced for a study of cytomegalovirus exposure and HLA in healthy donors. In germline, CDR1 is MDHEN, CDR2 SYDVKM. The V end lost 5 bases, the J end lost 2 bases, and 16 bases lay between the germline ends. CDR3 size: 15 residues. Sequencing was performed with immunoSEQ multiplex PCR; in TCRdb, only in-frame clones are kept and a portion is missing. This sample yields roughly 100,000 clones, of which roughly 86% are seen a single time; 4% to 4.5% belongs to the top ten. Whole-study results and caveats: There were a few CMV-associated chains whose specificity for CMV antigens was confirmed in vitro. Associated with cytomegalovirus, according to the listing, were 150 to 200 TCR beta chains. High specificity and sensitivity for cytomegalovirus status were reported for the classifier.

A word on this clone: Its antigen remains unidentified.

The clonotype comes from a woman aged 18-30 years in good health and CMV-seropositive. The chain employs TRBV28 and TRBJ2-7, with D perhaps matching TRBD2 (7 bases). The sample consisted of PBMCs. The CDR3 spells CASSPMRGGTYEQYF. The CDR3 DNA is TGTGCCAGCAGTCCTATGAGGGGGGGCACCTACGAGCAGTACTTC.